This TCR beta chain was identified in a study of T-cell memory formation after mild COVID-19. Germline-derived CDR1 and CDR2 are SEHNR and FQNEAQ (reference sequence). Trimming cost V 1 base and J 4 bases, with 15 bases left between them. The CDR3 is 16 amino acids. In TCRdb, the 5' RACE reads were re-called with MiXCR into one record per CDR3 protein. The table lists 210,000 or so distinct CDR3 sequences, around 16% of them singletons, with approximately 2.4% in the top ten. This chain uses TRBV7-9 with TRBJ2-3; tentative D call: TRBD1 (6 bases). The sample was PBMCs or a T cell subset sorted from them (not recorded which). The source of this sequence is an adult woman who had mild COVID-19 (a few samples of this study predate the infection). Cell type and time point are not known. CDR3 sequence: CASSLGTGKESDTQYF. The CDR3 DNA reads TGTGCCAGCAGCTTAGGAACAGGGAAAGAATCAGATACGCAGTATTTT.